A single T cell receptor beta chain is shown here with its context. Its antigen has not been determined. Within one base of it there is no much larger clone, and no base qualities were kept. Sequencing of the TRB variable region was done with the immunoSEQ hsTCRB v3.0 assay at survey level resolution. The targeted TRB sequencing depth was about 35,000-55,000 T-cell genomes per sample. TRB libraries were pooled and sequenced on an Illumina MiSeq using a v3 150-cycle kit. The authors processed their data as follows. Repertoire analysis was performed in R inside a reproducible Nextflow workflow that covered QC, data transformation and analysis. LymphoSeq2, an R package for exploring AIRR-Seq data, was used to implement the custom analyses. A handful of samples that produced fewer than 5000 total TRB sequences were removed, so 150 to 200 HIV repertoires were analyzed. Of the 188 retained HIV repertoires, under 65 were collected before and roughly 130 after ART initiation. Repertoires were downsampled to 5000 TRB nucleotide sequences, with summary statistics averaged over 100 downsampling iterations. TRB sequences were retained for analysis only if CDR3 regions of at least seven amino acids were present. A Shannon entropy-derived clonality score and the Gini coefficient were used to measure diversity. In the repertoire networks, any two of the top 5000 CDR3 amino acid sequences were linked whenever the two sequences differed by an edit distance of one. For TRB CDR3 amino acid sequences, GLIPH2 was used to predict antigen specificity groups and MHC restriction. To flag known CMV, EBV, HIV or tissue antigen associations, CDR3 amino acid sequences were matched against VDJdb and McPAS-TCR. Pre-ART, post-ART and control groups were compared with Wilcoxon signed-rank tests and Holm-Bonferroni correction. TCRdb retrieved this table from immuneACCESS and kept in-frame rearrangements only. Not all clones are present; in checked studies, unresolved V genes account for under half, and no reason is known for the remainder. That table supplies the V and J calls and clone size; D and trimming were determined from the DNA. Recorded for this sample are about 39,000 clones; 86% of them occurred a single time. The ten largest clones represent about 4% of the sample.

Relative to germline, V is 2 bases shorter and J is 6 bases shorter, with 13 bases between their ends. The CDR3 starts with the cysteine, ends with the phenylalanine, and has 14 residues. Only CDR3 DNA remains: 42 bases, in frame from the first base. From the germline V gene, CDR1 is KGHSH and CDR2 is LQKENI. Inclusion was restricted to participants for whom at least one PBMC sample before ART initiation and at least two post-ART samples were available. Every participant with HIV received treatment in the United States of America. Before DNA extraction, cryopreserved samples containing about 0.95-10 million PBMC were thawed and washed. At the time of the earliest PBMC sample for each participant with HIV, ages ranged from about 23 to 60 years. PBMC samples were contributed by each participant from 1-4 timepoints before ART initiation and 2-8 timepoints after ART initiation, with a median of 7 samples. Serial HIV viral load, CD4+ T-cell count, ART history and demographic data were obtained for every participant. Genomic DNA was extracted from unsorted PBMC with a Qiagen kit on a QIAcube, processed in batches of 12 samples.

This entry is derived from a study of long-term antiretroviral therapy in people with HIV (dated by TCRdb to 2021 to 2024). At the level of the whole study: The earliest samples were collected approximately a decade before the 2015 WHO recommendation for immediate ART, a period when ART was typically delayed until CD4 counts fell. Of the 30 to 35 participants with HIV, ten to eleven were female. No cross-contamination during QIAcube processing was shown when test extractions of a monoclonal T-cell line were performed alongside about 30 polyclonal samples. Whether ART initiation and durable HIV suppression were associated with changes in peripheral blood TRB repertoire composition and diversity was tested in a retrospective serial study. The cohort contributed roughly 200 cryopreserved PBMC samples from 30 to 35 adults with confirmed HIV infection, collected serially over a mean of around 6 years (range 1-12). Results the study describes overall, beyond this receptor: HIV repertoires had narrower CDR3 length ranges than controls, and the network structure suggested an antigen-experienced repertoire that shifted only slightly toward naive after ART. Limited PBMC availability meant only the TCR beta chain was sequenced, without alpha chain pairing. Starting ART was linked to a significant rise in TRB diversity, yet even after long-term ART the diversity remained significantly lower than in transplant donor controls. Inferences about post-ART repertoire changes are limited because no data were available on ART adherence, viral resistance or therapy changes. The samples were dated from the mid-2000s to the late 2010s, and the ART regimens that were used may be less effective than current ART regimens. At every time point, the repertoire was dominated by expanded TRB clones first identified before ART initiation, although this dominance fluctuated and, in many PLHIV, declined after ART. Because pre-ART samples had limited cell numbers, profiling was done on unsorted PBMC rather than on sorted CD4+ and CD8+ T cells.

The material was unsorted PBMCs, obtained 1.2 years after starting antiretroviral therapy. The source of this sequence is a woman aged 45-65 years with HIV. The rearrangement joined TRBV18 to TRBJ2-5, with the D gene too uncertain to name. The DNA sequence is TGTGCCAGCTCACCATCCCCCCTAAAGCAGACCCAGTACTTC. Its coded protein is CASSPSPLKQTQYF. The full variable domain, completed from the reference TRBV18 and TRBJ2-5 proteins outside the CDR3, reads NAGVMQNPRHLVRRRGQEARLRCSPMKGHSHVYWYRQLPEEGLKFMVYLQKENIIDESGMPKERFSAEFPKEGPSILRIQQVVRGDSAAYFCASSPSPLKQTQYFGPGTRLLVL.